These T cell receptor beta chains were read from a single sample in a study of CD8+ T cells in alopecia areata. The protocol was immunoSEQ multiplex PCR, while the TCRdb copy is restricted to in-frame clones and leaves out a portion. The sample lists approximately 200,000 clones, more than 55% occurring once. The specimen comprised CD4+ T cells sorted from blood, sampled at week 4, from a patient treated with tofacitinib. All receptors derive from a human donor with alopecia areata. Both conserved end residues are part of each CDR3. The D gene is left open where the match is weak. A row's size may be missing; if present it is once, few, many or a size class.

-,TRBV2,-,TRBJ1-1,CASSVMRGDTEAFF,TGTGCCAGCAGCGTTATGAGGGGTGATACTGAAGCTTTCTTT
-,TRBV29-1,TRBD2,TRBJ2-3,CSVGAGAVDTQYF,TGCAGCGTTGGGGCGGGAGCGGTAGATACGCAGTATTTT
few,TRBV7-2,-,TRBJ1-2,CASSLRTYGYTF,TGTGCCAGCAGCTTGAGGACCTATGGCTACACCTTC
-,TRBV27,-,TRBJ1-1,CASSLSLRWDTEAFF,TGTGCCAGCAGTTTATCCCTTAGATGGGACACTGAAGCTTTCTTT
-,TRBV30,TRBD1,TRBJ1-1,CAWRDGQGSTEAFF,TGTGCCTGGAGGGACGGACAGGGAAGCACTGAAGCTTTCTTT
-,TRBV29-1,-,TRBJ2-4,CSVEGHFNAAKNIQYF,TGCAGCGTTGAGGGACACTTTAATGCGGCCAAAAACATTCAGTACTTC
few,TRBV29-1,TRBD1,TRBJ2-2,CSVLKGASGELFF,TGCAGCGTTCTGAAGGGGGCGAGCGGGGAGCTGTTTTTT
-,TRBV7-9,-,TRBJ2-5,CASSLGTSRAGETQYF,TGTGCCAGCAGCCTAGGGACTTCGCGCGCGGGAGAGACCCAGTACTTC
-,TRBV10-3,-,TRBJ2-1,CAISGSYNEQFF,TGTGCCATCAGTGGTTCCTACAATGAGCAGTTCTTC
-,TRBV29-1,TRBD1,TRBJ2-7,CSALGDRVYEQYF,TGCAGCGCCCTAGGGGACAGGGTGTACGAGCAGTACTTC
-,TRBV19,-,TRBJ1-5,CASSTSGGQPQHF,TGTGCCAGTAGTACCTCCGGGGGACAGCCCCAGCATTTT
once,TRBV5-1,-,TRBJ2-2,CASSPGRGATGELFF,TGCGCCAGCAGCCCGGGGAGGGGGGCGACCGGGGAGCTGTTTTTT
few,TRBV29-1,TRBD2,TRBJ2-1,CSVPSGMSDEQFF,TGCAGCGTCCCTAGCGGGATGAGCGATGAGCAGTTCTTC
-,TRBV27,TRBD1,TRBJ1-2,CASRPRTGGLVDYGYTF,TGTGCCAGCAGACCACGGACAGGGGGCTTAGTAGACTATGGCTACACCTTC
few,TRBV11-2,-,TRBJ2-7,CASSLGTEGEQYF,TGTGCCAGCAGCTTAGGTACGGAGGGCGAGCAGTACTTC
few,TRBV5-1,-,TRBJ2-5,CASSYRGSYQETQYF,TGCGCCAGCAGCTATAGGGGCTCGTACCAAGAGACCCAGTACTTC
-,TRBV20-1,-,TRBJ1-1,CSASDAEAFF,TGCAGTGCTAGTGATGCTGAAGCTTTCTTT
-,TRBV30,TRBD1,TRBJ1-4,CAWKPPGTGDNEKLFF,TGTGCCTGGAAACCTCCGGGGACAGGAGATAATGAAAAACTGTTTTTT
-,TRBV14,-,TRBJ2-3,CASSQGWRAVTDTQYF,TGTGCCAGCAGCCAAGGCTGGCGGGCCGTCACAGATACGCAGTATTTT
-,TRBV1,-,TRBJ2-1,CTSSRDGTVHNEQFF,TGCACCAGCAGCCGAGATGGGACAGTCCACAATGAGCAGTTCTTC
-,TRBV5-4,-,TRBJ2-5,CASSQMGGQKETQYF,TGTGCCAGCAGCCAAATGGGAGGACAAAAAGAGACCCAGTACTTC
once,TRBV7-2,-,TRBJ2-3,CASSLEVGKDTQYF,TGTGCCAGCAGCTTGGAGGTGGGAAAGGATACGCAGTATTTT
-,TRBV30,TRBD2,TRBJ2-7,CAWAPTDSGIYEQYF,TGTGCCTGGGCCCCGACGGATAGCGGGATCTACGAGCAGTACTTC
-,TRBV19,TRBD2,TRBJ2-7,CASSIGGTSGYEQYF,TGTGCCAGTAGTATTGGGGGGACTAGCGGCTACGAGCAGTACTTC
few,TRBV7-8,-,TRBJ2-6,CASSLGPSFGANVLTF,TGTGCCAGCAGCTTAGGTCCGAGTTTTGGGGCCAACGTCCTGACTTTC
-,TRBV29-1,TRBD1,TRBJ1-5,CSFPRGQANQPQHF,TGCAGCTTCCCTAGAGGACAGGCCAATCAGCCCCAGCATTTT
few,TRBV7-9,TRBD1,TRBJ2-5,CASSYRGRRETQYF,TGTGCCAGCAGCTACAGGGGGCGCAGAGAGACCCAGTACTTC
-,TRBV7-2,-,TRBJ2-1,CASSFTGFEQFF,TGTGCCAGCAGCTTCACAGGGTTTGAGCAGTTCTTC
-,TRBV29-1,-,TRBJ2-3,CSVDSPHTDTQYF,TGCAGCGTTGACTCCCCCCACACAGATACGCAGTATTTT
few,TRBV29-1,-,TRBJ1-1,CSVEVMEGTEAFF,TGCAGCGTTGAAGTTATGGAGGGCACTGAAGCTTTCTTT
-,TRBV15,-,TRBJ2-6,CATSRVRAGANVLTF,TGTGCCACCAGCAGAGTAAGGGCTGGGGCCAACGTCCTGACTTTC
-,TRBV5-1,TRBD1,TRBJ1-2,CASSPRTGNNYGYTF,TGCGCCAGCAGCCCCCGGACAGGGAATAACTATGGCTACACCTTC
-,TRBV7-9,-,TRBJ2-1,CASSRPRGSYNEQFF,TGTGCCAGCAGCCGGCCAAGGGGTTCCTACAATGAGCAGTTCTTC
-,TRBV29-1,-,TRBJ1-1,CSVEGTPNTEAFF,TGCAGCGTTGAGGGGACCCCGAACACTGAAGCTTTCTTT
-,TRBV6-5,TRBD1,TRBJ2-5,CASSYAGTGRETQYF,TGTGCCAGCAGTTACGCCGGGACAGGGCGCGAGACCCAGTACTTC
-,TRBV5-1,-,TRBJ2-5,CASSLNGQEETQYF,TGCGCCAGCAGCTTGAACGGACAAGAAGAGACCCAGTACTTC
-,TRBV5-1,TRBD1,TRBJ2-5,CASTVTTGQETQYF,TGCGCCAGCACCGTAACGACAGGGCAAGAGACCCAGTACTTC
-,TRBV5-1,-,TRBJ2-7,CASSLSWTHYEQYF,TGCGCCAGCAGCTTGTCTTGGACACACTACGAGCAGTACTTC
-,TRBV30,-,TRBJ2-3,CAWSVLGTSTDTQYF,TGTGCCTGGAGTGTATTGGGGACTAGCACAGATACGCAGTATTTT
many,TRBV7-2,TRBD1,TRBJ1-4,CASSLQGLNEKLFF,TGTGCCAGCAGCCTACAGGGGCTAAATGAAAAACTGTTTTTT
-,TRBV5-1,-,TRBJ2-5,CASSRLQETQYF,TGCGCCAGCAGCCGACTTCAAGAGACCCAGTACTTC
-,TRBV27,-,TRBJ1-1,CASSSNRVRTEAFF,TGTGCCAGCAGTTCGAACAGGGTCCGGACTGAAGCTTTCTTT
once,TRBV29-1,-,TRBJ1-5,CSVGRKDQPQHF,TGCAGCGTCGGGAGAAAAGATCAGCCCCAGCATTTT
-,TRBV7-8,TRBD2,TRBJ2-3,CASTKGSAGGSTDTQYF,TGTGCCAGCACCAAGGGATCGGCGGGAGGGAGCACAGATACGCAGTATTTT
-,TRBV25-1,-,TRBJ2-7,CASSEHAVREQYF,TGTGCCAGCAGTGAGCACGCAGTCCGCGAGCAGTACTTC
few,TRBV4-2,-,TRBJ1-2,CASSQGLRTSYGYTF,TGTGCCAGCAGCCAAGGTTTACGGACCTCTTATGGCTACACCTTC
-,TRBV29-1,-,TRBJ2-5,CSVDGETQYF,TGCAGCGTTGACGGGGAGACCCAGTACTTC
-,TRBV4-2,-,TRBJ2-3,CASSPGTGTSDTQYF,TGTGCCAGCAGCCCCGGAACAGGGACCTCAGATACGCAGTATTTT
-,TRBV15,TRBD1,TRBJ1-5,CATGQGPGPQHF,TGTGCCACCGGACAGGGTCCTGGGCCCCAGCATTTT
-,TRBV29-1,TRBD1,TRBJ1-1,CSVGRGRGTEAFF,TGCAGCGTAGGCAGGGGGCGAGGCACTGAAGCTTTCTTT
-,TRBV7-2,-,TRBJ2-7,CASSLSRTYEQYF,TGTGCCAGCAGCTTAAGTAGAACTTACGAGCAGTACTTC
-,TRBV4-1,-,TRBJ2-2,CASSPPLFTGELFF,TGCGCCAGCAGCCCTCCCCTTTTCACCGGGGAGCTGTTTTTT
-,TRBV9,-,TRBJ2-2,CASSGTTGELFF,TGTGCCAGCAGCGGTACCACCGGGGAGCTGTTTTTT
-,TRBV5-1,TRBD2,TRBJ2-1,CASRLEPGLAGRLYRNEQFF,TGCGCCAGCAGACTGGAACCGGGACTAGCGGGAAGGCTATACAGGAATGAGCAGTTCTTC
-,TRBV28,TRBD1,TRBJ1-2,CASSLSDRGDGYTF,TGTGCCAGCAGTTTATCGGACAGGGGAGATGGCTACACCTTC